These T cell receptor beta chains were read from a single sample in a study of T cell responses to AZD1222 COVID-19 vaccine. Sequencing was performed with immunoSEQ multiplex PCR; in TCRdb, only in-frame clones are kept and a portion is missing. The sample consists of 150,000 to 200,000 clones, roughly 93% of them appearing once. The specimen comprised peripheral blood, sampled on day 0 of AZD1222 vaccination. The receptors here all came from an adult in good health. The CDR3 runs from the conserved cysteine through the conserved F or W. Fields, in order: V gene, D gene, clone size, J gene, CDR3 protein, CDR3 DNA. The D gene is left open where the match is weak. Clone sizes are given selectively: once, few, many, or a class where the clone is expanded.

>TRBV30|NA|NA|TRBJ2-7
CAWSRGGAGEQYF
TGTGCCTGGAGTAGGGGGGGCGCGGGGGAGCAGTACTTC
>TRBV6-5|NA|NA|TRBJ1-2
CASSYTVAQAAGGTF
TGTGCCAGCAGTTACACGGTCGCGCAGGCTGCCGGGGGGACCTTC
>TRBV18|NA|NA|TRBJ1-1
CASSPLDGGTEAFF
TGTGCCAGCTCACCACTCGACGGAGGCACTGAAGCTTTCTTT
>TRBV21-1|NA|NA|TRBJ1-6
CASSRGSQGEVSPLHF
TGTGCCAGCAGCAGGGGGTCACAGGGTGAGGTTTCACCCCTCCACTTT
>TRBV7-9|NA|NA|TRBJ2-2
CASSRETGELFF
TGTGCCAGCAGCCGGGAAACCGGGGAGCTGTTTTTT
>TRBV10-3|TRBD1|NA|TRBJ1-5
CAIATGFNQPQHF
TGTGCCATCGCGACAGGGTTCAATCAGCCCCAGCATTTT
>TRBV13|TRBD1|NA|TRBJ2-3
CASSLAGQGADTQYF
TGTGCCAGCAGCTTAGCCGGACAGGGGGCAGATACGCAGTATTTT
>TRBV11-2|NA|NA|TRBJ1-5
CASSPSLGDQPQHF
TGTGCCAGCAGCCCAAGTTTAGGTGATCAGCCCCAGCATTTT
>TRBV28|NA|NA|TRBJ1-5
CASSLTNSNQPQHF
TGTGCCAGCAGTCTTACAAATAGCAATCAGCCCCAGCATTTT
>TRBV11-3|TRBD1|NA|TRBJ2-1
CASSYRPGQGPSGEQFF
TGTGCCAGCAGTTACCGGCCGGGACAGGGGCCTTCGGGCGAGCAGTTCTTC
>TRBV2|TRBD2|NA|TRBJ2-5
CASSELGLAGMDQYF
TGTGCCAGCAGTGAGCTGGGACTAGCGGGGATGGACCAGTACTTC
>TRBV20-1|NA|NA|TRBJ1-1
CSAQSYTEAFF
TGCAGTGCTCAGAGCTACACTGAAGCTTTCTTT
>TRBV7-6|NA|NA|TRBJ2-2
CASSVLARTGELFF
TGTGCCAGCAGCGTCCTAGCGAGGACCGGGGAGCTGTTTTTT
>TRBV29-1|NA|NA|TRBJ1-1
CSVEVRRMTAEAFF
TGCAGCGTTGAGGTCCGCAGAATGACGGCTGAAGCTTTCTTT
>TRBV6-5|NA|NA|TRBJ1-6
CASSYSVGNSPLHF
TGTGCCAGCAGTTACTCTGTGGGAAATTCACCCCTCCACTTT
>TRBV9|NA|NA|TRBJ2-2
CASSVDGRGRSANTGELFF
TGTGCCAGCAGCGTAGATGGGCGTGGAAGATCTGCGAACACCGGGGAGCTGTTTTTT
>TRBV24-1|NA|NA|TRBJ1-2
CATSDFGLSYGYTF
TGTGCCACCAGTGATTTTGGGTTATCCTATGGCTACACCTTC
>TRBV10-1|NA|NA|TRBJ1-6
CASSERYGVHYNSPLHF
TGCGCCAGCAGTGAGAGGTATGGGGTCCACTATAATTCACCCCTCCACTTT
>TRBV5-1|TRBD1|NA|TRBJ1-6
CASSLALGGGQNYSPLHF
TGCGCCAGCAGCTTGGCATTAGGCGGGGGACAGAACTATTCACCCCTCCACTTT
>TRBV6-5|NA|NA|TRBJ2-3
CASRVGGTDTQYF
TGTGCCAGCAGAGTCGGAGGCACAGATACGCAGTATTTT
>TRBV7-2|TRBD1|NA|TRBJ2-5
CASGVQGTTRETQYF
TGTGCCAGCGGGGTACAGGGGACCACCAGAGAGACCCAGTACTTC
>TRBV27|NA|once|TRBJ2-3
CASSFKGVLDPDTQYF
TGTGCCAGCAGTTTCAAGGGGGTTCTCGACCCAGATACGCAGTATTTT
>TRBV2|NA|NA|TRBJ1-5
CASRGFRYSNQPQHF
TGTGCCAGCAGGGGATTTCGTTATAGCAATCAGCCCCAGCATTTT
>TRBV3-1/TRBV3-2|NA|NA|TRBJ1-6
CASSQESGNSPLHF
TGTGCCAGCAGCCAAGAATCGGGTAATTCACCCCTCCACTTT
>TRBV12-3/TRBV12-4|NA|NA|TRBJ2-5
CASSLEGAQYF
TGTGCCAGCAGTTTAGAGGGTGCCCAGTACTTC
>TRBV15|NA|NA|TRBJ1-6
CATSSHGTEISSYNSPLHF
TGTGCCACCAGCTCCCACGGCACTGAGATTAGCTCCTATAATTCACCCCTCCACTTT
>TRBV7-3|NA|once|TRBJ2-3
CASSLAEPGNTDTQYF
TGTGCCAGCAGCTTAGCCGAGCCCGGGAACACAGATACGCAGTATTTT
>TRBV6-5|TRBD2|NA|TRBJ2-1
CASSYSRLAGYEQFF
TGTGCCAGCAGTTACTCTCGGCTAGCGGGGTATGAGCAGTTCTTC
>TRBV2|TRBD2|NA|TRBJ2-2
CASSGAGGGTGELFF
TGTGCCAGCAGTGGAGCGGGGGGTGGGACCGGGGAGCTGTTTTTT
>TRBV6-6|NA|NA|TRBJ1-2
CASIDPARANYGYTF
TGTGCCAGCATCGACCCGGCTAGAGCTAACTATGGCTACACCTTC
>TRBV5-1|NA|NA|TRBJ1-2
CASSLNVRGNYGYTF
TGCGCCAGCAGCTTGAACGTTAGGGGGAACTATGGCTACACCTTC
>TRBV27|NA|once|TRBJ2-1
CASTPGTNYNEQFF
TGTGCCAGCACCCCCGGGACGAATTACAATGAGCAGTTCTTC
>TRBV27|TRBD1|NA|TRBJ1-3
CASSQQGAISGNTIYF
TGTGCCAGCAGCCAACAGGGGGCGATCTCTGGAAACACCATATATTTT
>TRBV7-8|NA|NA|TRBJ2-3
CASSLTGGPESTDTQYF
TGTGCCAGCAGCTTGACGGGGGGCCCGGAAAGCACAGATACGCAGTATTTT
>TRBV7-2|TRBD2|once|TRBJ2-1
CASSLERGSNEQFF
TGTGCCAGCAGCTTAGAGCGGGGGAGTAATGAGCAGTTCTTC
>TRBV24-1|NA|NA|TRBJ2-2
CATSDNRHANTGELFF
TGTGCCACCAGTGACAACAGACACGCGAACACCGGGGAGCTGTTTTTT
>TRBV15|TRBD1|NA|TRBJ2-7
CATSRAPPTGTATYEQYF
TGTGCCACCAGCAGAGCCCCCCCTACAGGGACAGCCACCTACGAGCAGTACTTC
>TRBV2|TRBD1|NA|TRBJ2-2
CASVPLVDRVFRDTGELFF
TGTGCCAGCGTCCCGTTGGTGGACAGGGTTTTTCGGGACACCGGGGAGCTGTTTTTT
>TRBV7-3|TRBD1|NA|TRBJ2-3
CASSYGQGLPGDTQYF
TGTGCCAGCAGCTACGGACAGGGTCTCCCCGGGGATACGCAGTATTTT
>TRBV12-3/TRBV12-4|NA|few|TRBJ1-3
CASSYVTGTPYF
TGTGCCAGCAGTTACGTTACCGGGACTCCATATTTT
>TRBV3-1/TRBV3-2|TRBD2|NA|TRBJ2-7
CASSQEGTSGAYEQYF
TGTGCCAGCAGCCAGGAGGGGACTAGCGGGGCATACGAGCAGTACTTC